This TCR beta chain originates from a study of blood T cell repertoires in COVID-19. This clone occurred once. TCRdb's table, derived via immunoSEQ multiplex PCR, lists solely in-frame clones and lacks some. The sample records 140,000 to 150,000 clones, around 80% being singletons. V was pared by 4 bases and J by 6 bases, with 17 bases between. The germline V gene encodes CDR1 SGHRS and CDR2 YFSETQ. The CDR3 contains 16 residues. The receptor comes from a man between 60 and 70 years old with active or convalescent COVID-19. The chain carries TRBV5-1 and TRBJ1-6; tentative D call: TRBD1 (5 bases). The specimen sequenced was peripheral blood. CDR3 DNA: TGCGCCAGCAGCCCCGGGAGGGGTTGGATTAATTCACCCCTCCACTTT. This sequence encodes CASSPGRGWINSPLHF.